Listed here are 13 T cell receptor beta chains from one sample, sequenced in a study of blood T cell repertoires in COVID-19 (dated by TCRdb to the early 2020s). Libraries were prepared through the immunoSEQ multiplex PCR assay. TCRdb re-hosts the immuneACCESS table, in-frame sequences only. Its copies lack some clones; in the studies checked, an unresolved V gene accounts for under half of them, and the cause for the rest is not known. The sample table records 150,000 or so clones; roughly 90% of these occur just once. Over 2% of the sample rests with the top ten. Sequences were obtained from peripheral blood. The origin of the receptors is a human donor in a cohort sampled during active COVID-19.

The chain recombines TRBV28 with TRBJ2-6; tentative D call: TRBD1 (6 bases). V was pared by 4 bases and J by 2 bases, with 12 bases between. Looked up from germline, CDR1 is MDHEN and CDR2 is SYDVKM. The CDR3 is made up of 16 amino acids. The CDR3 loop is CASSSQGNPGANVLTF. In DNA form, the CDR3 reads TGTGCCAGCAGTTCTCAGGGGAATCCTGGGGCCAACGTCCTGACTTTC.

The chain employs TRBV25-1 and TRBJ2-2; 8 bases align to TRBD1. V was pared by 6 bases and J by 1 base, with 1 base of the junction left unmatched. This CDR3 has 14 amino acids. Germline loops: CDR1 MGHDK, CDR2 SYGVNS. The CDR3 bases are TGTGCCAGCAGGGACAGGGTGAACACCGGGGAGCTGTTTTTT. It specifies CASRDRVNTGELFF.

The chain links TRBV13 to TRBJ2-1; 9 nucleotides align to TRBD2. This CDR3 has 13 residues. The germline gives CDR1 PRHDT, CDR2 FYEKMQ (reference sequence). V shed 5 bases and J 8 bases; nucleotides not matched to a gene: 4. The CDR3 protein is CASSLRTSDEQFF. The DNA of the CDR3 is TGTGCCAGCAGCCTAAGGACTAGCGATGAGCAGTTCTTC.

V gene TRBV5-5 combines with J gene TRBJ1-6; the D gene is possibly TRBD1 (6 bases). Trimming pared 2 bases from V and 1 base from J, leaving 10 bases between. The length of the CDR3 is 16 residues. Germline V gene sequence: CDR1 SGHKS, CDR2 YYEKEE (reference sequence). The CDR3 DNA reads TGTGCCAGCAGCTTAACAGGGAAGTCCTATAATTCACCCCTCCACTTT. The encoded protein is CASSLTGKSYNSPLHF.

This sequence joins TRBV5-1 and TRBJ1-1, with no clear D. CDR3 size: 15 residues. The germline V gene has CDR1 SGHRS and CDR2 YFSETQ. V dropped 2 bases and J dropped 1 base, with 12 bases sitting between them. DNA for the CDR3: TGCGCCAGCAGCTTCATGGGCGCGAAGAACACTGAAGCTTTCTTT. Translating it yields CASSFMGAKNTEAFF.

This clone was seen a single time. The chain uses TRBV2 and TRBJ1-6; 9 bases line up with TRBD1. Trimming took 0 bases from V and 9 from J; bases not matched to a gene: 3. CDR3 length: 15 residues. Germline CDR1 is SNHLY and CDR2 is FYNNEI. In DNA, the CDR3 is TGTGCCAGCAGTGAAGCGGGACAGGGTTTTTCACCCCTCCACTTT. It translates to CASSEAGQGFSPLHF.

V usage is TRBV7-2 and J usage is TRBJ2-7, with a tentative D call TRBD1 (6 bases). V was cut by 5 bases and J by 2 bases, with 13 bases left in between. CDR1 SGHTA and CDR2 FQGNSA come from the germline V gene. The CDR3 covers 14 residues. CDR3: CASSRRTATYEQYF. The CDR3 DNA sequence: TGTGCCAGCAGCCGCCGGACAGCAACCTACGAGCAGTACTTC. Together with reference TRBV7-2 and TRBJ2-7, the CDR3 gives the full variable domain: GAGVSQSPSNKVTEKGKDVELRCDPISGHTALYWYRQSLGQGLEFLIYFQGNSAPDKSGLPSDRFSAERTGGSVSTLTIQRTQQEDSAVYLCASSRRTATYEQYFGPGTRLTVT.

CDR3 loop: CASSDRGPSQHF. The CDR3 coding sequence is TGTGCCAGCAGTGACAGGGGGCCCTCCCAGCATTTT. This sequence joins TRBV2 and TRBJ1-5; 8 nucleotides align to TRBD1. CDR1 and CDR2 (germline): SNHLY, FYNNEI. The CDR3 covers 12 residues. The V gene end was trimmed by 3 bases and the J gene end by 11 bases; junction bases not matched to a gene: 3.

The chain carries TRBV27 and TRBJ2-7; 13 bases match TRBD2. V was clipped by 3 bases and J by 1 base; unmatched bases: 3. Germline-derived CDR1 and CDR2 are MNHEY and SMNVEV (reference sequence). The CDR3 has 16 amino acids. The CDR3 sequence is CASSLMTSGGSYEQYF. In nucleotides, the CDR3 is TGTGCCAGCAGTTTGATGACTAGCGGGGGGTCCTACGAGCAGTACTTC.

The V gene is TRBV19, the J gene TRBJ2-2, with TRBD1 identical over 7 bases. The CDR3 totals 15 residues. The germline gives CDR1 LNHDA, CDR2 SQIVND (reference sequence). Trimming took 5 bases from V and 0 from J; bases not matched to a gene: 3. The CDR3 reads CASSWTGTNTGELFF. The CDR3 DNA reads TGTGCCAGTAGTTGGACAGGAACGAACACCGGGGAGCTGTTTTTT.

This rearrangement joins TRBV2 to TRBJ2-3; a weak D match, TRBD1 (7 bases). Germline V gene lookup returns CDR1 SNHLY and CDR2 FYNNEI. V shed 6 bases and J shed 5 bases, with 18 bases lying between them. The CDR3 sequence is 15 residues long. The CDR3 reads CASRVQGGSIDTQYF. DNA of the CDR3: TGTGCCAGCAGGGTCCAGGGGGGTTCTATAGATACGCAGTATTTT.

The chain uses TRBV28 and TRBJ1-3; TRBD1 matches at 8 bases. The ends lost 5 bases at V and 4 bases at J; junction bases unmatched: 7. The CDR3 is made up of 15 amino acids. Germline V gene data show CDR1 as MDHEN and CDR2 as SYDVKM. For the CDR3, the DNA is TGTGCCAGCAGTGACTACGGACAGGGAGGAAACACCATATATTTT. Translating it yields CASSDYGQGGNTIYF.

This clone was seen more than once but under ten times. The chain is built from TRBV7-9 and TRBJ2-5; 9 nucleotides align to TRBD1. The CDR3 is 15 amino acids. J gave up 0 bases and V 4 bases, and 3 bases lay outside the gene matches. The germline CDR1 and CDR2 sequences are SEHNR and FQNEAQ (reference sequence). The CDR3 sequence: CASSWGQGDQETQYF. The CDR3 bases are TGTGCCAGCAGCTGGGGACAGGGTGACCAAGAGACCCAGTACTTC.